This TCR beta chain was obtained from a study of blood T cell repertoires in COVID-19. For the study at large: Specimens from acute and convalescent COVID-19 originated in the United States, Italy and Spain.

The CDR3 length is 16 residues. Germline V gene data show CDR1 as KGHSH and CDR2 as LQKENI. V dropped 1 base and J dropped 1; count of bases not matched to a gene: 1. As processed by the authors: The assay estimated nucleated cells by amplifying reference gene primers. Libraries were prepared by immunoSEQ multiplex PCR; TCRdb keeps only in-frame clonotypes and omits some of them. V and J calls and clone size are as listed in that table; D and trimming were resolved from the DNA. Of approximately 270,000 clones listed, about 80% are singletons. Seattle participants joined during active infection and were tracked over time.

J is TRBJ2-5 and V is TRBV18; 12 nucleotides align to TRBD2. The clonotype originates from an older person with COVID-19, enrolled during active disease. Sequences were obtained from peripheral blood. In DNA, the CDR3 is TGTGCCAGCTCACCACGGACTAGCGGGGCCCAAGAGACCCAGTACTTC. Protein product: CASSPRTSGAQETQYF.